This TCR beta chain stems from a study of Ad26.COV2.S vaccination and SARS-CoV-2 variants. A remark on this clone: Its target is unknown.

Study-wide points: The placebo group had lower spike-specific TCR breadth than the vaccine recipients did.

Sequencing used immunoSEQ multiplex PCR; TCRdb keeps in-frame clones, though not all of them. This sample has approximately 90,000 clones, with roughly 85% found just once. Trimming cost V 7 bases and J 7 bases, with 19 bases left between them. This CDR3 contains 14 residues. Germline V gives CDR1 SNHLY, CDR2 FYNNEI. This clonotype was obtained from a human donor who had recovered from COVID-19. The material was peripheral blood, obtained after recovery from COVID-19. The chain uses TRBV2 and TRBJ1-2; D gene ambiguous. CDR3 amino acids: CASTLAGNSRGYTF. The CDR3, as DNA: TGTGCCAGCACTTTGGCGGGCAACTCTCGTGGCTACACCTTC.